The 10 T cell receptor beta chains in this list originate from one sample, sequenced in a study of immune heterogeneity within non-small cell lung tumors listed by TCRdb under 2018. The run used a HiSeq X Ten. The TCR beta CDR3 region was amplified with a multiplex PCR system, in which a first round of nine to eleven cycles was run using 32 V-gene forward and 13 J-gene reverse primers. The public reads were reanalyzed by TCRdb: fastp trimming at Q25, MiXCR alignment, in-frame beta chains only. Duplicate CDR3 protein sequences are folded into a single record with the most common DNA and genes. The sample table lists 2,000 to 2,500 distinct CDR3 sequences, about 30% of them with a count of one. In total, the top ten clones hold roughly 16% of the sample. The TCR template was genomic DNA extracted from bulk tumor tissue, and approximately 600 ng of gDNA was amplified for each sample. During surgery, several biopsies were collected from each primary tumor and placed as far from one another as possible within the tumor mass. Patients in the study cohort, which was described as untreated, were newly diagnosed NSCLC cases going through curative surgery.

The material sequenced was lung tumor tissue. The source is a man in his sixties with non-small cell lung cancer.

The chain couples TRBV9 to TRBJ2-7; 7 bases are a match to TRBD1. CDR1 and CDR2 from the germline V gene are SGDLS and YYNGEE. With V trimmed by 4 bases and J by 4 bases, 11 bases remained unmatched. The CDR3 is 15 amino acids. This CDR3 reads CASSPPGQCVYEQYF. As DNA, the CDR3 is TGTGCCAGCAGCCCCCCGGGACAGTGTGTTTACGAGCAGTACTTC.

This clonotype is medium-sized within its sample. CDR3 sequence reads: CAWDGTGGNYGYTF. In DNA, the CDR3 is TGTGCCTGGGACGGGACAGGGGGAAACTATGGCTACACCTTC. This chain connects TRBV30 to TRBJ1-2; 11 nucleotides align to TRBD1. CDR1 and CDR2 (germline): GTSNPN, SVGIG (reference sequence). The CDR3 spans 14 residues. Trimming at V came to 5 bases and at J to 2 bases, leaving 4 bases not matched to a gene.

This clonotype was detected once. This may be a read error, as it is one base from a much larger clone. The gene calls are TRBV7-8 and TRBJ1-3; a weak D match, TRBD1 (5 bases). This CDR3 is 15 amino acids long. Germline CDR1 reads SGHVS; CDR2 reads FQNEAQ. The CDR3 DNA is TGTGCCAGCAGCCCTGGGGCAGGGCACGGAAGCACCATATATTTT. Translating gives CASSPGAGHGSTIYF.

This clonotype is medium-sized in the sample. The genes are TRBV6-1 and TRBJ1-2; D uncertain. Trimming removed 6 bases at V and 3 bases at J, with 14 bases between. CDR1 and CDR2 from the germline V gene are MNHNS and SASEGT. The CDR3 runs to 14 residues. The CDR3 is CASSQYGLHYGYTF. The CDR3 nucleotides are TGTGCCAGCAGCCAATACGGGCTCCACTATGGCTACACCTTC.

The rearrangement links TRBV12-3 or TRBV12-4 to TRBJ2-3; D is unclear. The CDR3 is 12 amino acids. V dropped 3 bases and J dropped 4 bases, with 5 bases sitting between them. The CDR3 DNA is TGTGCCAGCAGTTTTGGGGCAGATACGCAGTATTTT. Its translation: CASSFGADTQYF.

CDR3 coding DNA: TGTGCCAGCAGCTCTATAGGGAGGGACAGCTCCTACGAGCAGTACTTC. It specifies CASSSIGRDSSYEQYF. V and J are TRBV7-9 and TRBJ2-7; possibly TRBD1 or TRBD2 for D (7 bases each). This CDR3 spans 16 amino acids. V was pared by 4 bases and J by 0 bases, with 16 bases between. From germline, CDR1 is SEHNR and CDR2 FQNEAQ (reference sequence).

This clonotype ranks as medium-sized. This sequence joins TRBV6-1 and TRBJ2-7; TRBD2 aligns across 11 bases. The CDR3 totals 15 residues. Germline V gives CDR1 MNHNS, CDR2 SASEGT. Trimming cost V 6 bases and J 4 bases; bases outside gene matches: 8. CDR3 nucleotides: TGTGCCAGCAGAACAGTAGCGGGAGGGAAATACGAGCAGTACTTC. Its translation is CASRTVAGGKYEQYF.

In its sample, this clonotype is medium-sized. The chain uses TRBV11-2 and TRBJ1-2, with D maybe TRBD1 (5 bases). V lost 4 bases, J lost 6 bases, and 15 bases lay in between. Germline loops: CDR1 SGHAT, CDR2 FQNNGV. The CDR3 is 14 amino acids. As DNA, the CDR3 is TGTGCCAGCAGCTCAGATACTGACAGCCATGGCTACACCTTC. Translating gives CASSSDTDSHGYTF.

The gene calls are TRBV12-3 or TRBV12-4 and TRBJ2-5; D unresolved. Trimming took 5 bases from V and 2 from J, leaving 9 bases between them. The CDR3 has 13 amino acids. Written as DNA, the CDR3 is TGTGCCAGCAGTCAACACGTTCAAGAGACCCAGTACTTC. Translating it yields CASSQHVQETQYF.

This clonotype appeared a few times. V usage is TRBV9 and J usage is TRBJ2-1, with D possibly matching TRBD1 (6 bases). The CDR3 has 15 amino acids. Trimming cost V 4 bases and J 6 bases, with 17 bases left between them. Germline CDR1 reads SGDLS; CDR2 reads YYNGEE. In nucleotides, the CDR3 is TGTGCCAGCAGCACCCAGGGGACGACGGTCAATGAGCAGTTCTTC. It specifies CASSTQGTTVNEQFF.